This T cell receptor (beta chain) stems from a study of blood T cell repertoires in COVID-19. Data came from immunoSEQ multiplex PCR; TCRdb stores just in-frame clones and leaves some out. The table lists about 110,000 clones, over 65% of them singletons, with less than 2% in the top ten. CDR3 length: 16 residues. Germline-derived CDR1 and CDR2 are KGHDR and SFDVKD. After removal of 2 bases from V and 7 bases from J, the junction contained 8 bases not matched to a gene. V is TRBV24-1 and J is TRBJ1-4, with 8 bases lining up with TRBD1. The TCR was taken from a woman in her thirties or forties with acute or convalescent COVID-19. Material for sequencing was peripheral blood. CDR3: CATSDSSDRVREKLFF. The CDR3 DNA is TGTGCCACCAGTGATTCCTCGGACAGGGTGCGTGAAAAACTGTTTTTT.